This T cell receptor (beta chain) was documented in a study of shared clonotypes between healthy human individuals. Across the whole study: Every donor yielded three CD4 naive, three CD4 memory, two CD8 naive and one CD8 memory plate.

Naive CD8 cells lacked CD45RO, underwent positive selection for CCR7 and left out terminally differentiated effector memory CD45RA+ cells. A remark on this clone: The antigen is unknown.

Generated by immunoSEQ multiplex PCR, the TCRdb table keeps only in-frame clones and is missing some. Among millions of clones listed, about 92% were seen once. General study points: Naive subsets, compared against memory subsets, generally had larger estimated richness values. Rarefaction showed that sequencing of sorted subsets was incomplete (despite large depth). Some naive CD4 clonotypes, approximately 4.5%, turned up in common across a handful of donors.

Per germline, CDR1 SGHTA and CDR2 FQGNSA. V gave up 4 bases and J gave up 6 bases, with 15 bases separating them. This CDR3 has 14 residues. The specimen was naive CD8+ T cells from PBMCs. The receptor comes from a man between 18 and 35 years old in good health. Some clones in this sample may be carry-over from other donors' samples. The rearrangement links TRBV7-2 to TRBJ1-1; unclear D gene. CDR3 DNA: TGTGCCAGCAGCTATATGGACCGGAGAGCTGAAGCTTTCTTT. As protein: CASSYMDRRAEAFF. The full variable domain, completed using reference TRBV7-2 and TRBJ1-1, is GAGVSQSPSNKVTEKGKDVELRCDPISGHTALYWYRQSLGQGLEFLIYFQGNSAPDKSGLPSDRFSAERTGGSVSTLTIQRTQQEDSAVYLCASSYMDRRAEAFFGQGTRLTVV.